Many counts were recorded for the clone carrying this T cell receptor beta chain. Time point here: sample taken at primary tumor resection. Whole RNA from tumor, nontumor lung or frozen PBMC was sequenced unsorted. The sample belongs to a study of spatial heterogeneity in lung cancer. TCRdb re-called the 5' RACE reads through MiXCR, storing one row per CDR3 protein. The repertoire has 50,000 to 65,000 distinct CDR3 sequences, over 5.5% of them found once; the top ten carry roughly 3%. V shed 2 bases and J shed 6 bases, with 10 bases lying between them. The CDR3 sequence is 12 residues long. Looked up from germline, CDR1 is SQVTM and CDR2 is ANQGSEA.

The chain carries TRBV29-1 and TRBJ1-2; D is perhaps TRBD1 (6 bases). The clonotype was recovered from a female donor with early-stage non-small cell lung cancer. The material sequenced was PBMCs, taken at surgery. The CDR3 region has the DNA TGCAGCGTTGAAAGAACAGGGCATGGCTACACCTTC. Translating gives CSVERTGHGYTF.